This TCR beta chain came from a study of blood T cells in healthy people across ages. Regarding this clonotype: Just one base apart from a much larger clone, this may be a read error.

Through a sample-barcoded 5' primer and a J-beta primer mix, a second PCR was run for 7 to 11 cycles. TCRdb used MiXCR to reprocess the 5' RACE reads, holding one entry per CDR3 protein. The repertoire holds 710,000 or so distinct CDR3 sequences, with roughly 32% as singletons. Germline V gene lookup returns CDR1 MGHRA and CDR2 YSYEKL. V lost 0 bases and J 18 bases, leaving 15 bases between the germline ends. This CDR3 has 13 residues. The chain combines TRBV4-1 with TRBJ1-6, with a tentative D call TRBD1 (5 bases). The receptor's source is a woman of 80 years or more in good health. Sequenced: blood. CDR3 sequence reads: CASSQEDLGGTHF. In DNA form, the CDR3 reads TGCGCCAGCAGCCAAGAAGATTTGGGCGGGACCCACTTT.